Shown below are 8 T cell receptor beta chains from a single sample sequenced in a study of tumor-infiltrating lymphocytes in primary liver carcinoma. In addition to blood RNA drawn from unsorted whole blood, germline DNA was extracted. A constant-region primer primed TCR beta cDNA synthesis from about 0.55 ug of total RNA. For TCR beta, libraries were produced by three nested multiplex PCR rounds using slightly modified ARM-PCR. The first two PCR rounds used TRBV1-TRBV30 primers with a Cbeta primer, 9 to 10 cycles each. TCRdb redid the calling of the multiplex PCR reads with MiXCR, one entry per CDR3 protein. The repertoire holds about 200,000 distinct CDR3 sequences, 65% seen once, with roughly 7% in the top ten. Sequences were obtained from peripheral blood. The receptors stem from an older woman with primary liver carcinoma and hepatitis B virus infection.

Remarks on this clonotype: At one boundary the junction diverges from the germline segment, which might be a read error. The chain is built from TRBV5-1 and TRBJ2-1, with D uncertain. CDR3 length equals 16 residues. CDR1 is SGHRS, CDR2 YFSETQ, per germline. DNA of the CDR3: TGCGCCAGCAGCTTGGATGAACAGCTCACCTACAATGAGCAGTCCTTC. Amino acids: CASSLDEQLTYNEQSF.

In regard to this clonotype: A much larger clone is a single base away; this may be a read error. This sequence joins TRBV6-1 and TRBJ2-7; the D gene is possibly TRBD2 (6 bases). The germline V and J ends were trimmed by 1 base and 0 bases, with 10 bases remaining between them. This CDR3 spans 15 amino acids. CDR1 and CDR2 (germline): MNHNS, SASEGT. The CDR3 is CASSEVGGASYEQYF. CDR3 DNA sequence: TGTGCCAGCAGTGAAGTTGGCGGGGCCTCCTACGAGCAGTACTTC.

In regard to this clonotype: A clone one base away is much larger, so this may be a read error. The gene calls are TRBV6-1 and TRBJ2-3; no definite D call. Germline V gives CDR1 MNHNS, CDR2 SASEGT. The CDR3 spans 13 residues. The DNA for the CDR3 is TGTACCAGCAGAGAAACTAGCACAGATACGCAGTATTTT. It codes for CTSRETSTDTQYF.

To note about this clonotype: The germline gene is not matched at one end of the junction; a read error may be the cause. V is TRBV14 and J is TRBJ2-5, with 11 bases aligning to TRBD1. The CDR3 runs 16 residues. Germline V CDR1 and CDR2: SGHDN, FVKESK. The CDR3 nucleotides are TGCGCCAGCAGCCAAGATGGGACAGGGGGGTGGAATGAGCAGTACTTC. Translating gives CASSQDGTGGWNEQYF.

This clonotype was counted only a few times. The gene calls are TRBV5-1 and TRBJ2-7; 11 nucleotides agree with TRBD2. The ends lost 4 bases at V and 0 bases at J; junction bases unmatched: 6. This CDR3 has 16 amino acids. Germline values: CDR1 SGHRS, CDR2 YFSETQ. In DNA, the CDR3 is TGCGCCAGCAGCCGGGGACTAGCGGTGAGCTCCTACGAGCAGTACTTC. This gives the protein CASSRGLAVSSYEQYF.

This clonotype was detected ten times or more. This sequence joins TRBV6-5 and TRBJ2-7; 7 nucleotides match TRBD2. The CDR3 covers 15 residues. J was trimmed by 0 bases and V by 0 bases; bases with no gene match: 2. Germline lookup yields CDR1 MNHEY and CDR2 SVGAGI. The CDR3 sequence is CASSYSTGGSYEQYF. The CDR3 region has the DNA TGTGCCAGCAGTTACTCGACGGGAGGCTCCTACGAGCAGTACTTC.

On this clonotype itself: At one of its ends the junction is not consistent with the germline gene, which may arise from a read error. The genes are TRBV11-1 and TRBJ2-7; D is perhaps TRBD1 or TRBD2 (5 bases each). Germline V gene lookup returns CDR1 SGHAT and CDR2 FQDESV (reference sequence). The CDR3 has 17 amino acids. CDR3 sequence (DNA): TGTGTCAGCAGCTCGACCTTACTAGTTGGGGGATCCTATGAGCAGTACTTC. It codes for CVSSSTLLVGGSYEQYF.

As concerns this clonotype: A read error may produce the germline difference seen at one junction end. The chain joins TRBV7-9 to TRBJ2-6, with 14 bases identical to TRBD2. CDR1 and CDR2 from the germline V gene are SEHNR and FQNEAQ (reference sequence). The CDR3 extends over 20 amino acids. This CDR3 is CASSLRTSGRFSSGANLLTF. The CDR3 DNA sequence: TGTGCCAGCAGCTTACGGACTAGCGGGAGGTTCAGCTCTGGGGCCAACCTCCTGACTTTC. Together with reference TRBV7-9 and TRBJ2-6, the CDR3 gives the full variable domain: DTGVSQNPRHKITKRGQNVTFRCDPISEHNRLYWYRQTLGQGPEFLTYFQNEAQLEKSRLLSDRFSAERPKGSFSTLEIQRTEQGDSAMYLCASSLRTSGRFSSGANLLTFGAGSRLTVL.